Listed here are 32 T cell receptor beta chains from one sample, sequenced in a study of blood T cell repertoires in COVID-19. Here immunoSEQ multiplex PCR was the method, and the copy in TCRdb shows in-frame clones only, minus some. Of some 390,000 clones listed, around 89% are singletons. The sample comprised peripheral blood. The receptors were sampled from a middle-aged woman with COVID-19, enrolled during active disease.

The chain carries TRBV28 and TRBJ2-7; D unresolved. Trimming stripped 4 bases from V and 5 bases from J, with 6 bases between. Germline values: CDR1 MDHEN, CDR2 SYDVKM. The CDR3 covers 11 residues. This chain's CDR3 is CASSSQDEQYF. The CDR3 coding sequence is TGTGCCAGCAGTTCCCAGGACGAGCAGTACTTC.

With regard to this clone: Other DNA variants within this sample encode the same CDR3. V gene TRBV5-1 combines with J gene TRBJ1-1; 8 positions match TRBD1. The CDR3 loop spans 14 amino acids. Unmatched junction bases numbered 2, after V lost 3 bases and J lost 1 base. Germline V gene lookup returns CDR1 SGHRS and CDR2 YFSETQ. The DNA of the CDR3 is TGCGCCAGCAGCTCACAGGGGGGGAACACTGAAGCTTTCTTT. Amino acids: CASSSQGGNTEAFF.

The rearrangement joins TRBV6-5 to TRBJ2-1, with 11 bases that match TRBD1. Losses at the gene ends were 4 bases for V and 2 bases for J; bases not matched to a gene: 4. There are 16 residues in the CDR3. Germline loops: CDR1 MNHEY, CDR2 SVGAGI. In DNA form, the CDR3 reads TGTGCCAGCAGTTCCCGGACAGGGGGCGCCTACAATGAGCAGTTCTTC. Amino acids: CASSSRTGGAYNEQFF.

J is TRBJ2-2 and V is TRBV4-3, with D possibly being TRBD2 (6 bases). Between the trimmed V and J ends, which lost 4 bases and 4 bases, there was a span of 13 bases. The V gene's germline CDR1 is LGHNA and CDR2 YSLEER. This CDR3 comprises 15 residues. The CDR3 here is CASSLADSPTGELFF. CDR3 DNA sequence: TGCGCCAGCAGCCTAGCGGACTCACCCACCGGGGAGCTGTTTTTT.

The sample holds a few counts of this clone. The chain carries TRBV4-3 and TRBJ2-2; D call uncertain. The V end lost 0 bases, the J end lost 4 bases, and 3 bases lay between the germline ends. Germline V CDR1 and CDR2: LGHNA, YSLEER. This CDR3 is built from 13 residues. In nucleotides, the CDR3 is TGCGCCAGCAGCCAAGATCGCACCGGGGAGCTGTTTTTT. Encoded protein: CASSQDRTGELFF.

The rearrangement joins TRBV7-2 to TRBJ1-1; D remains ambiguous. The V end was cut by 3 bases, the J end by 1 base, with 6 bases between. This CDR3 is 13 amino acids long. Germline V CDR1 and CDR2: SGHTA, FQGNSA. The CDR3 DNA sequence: TGTGCCAGCAGCTTTCAGGCGAACACTGAAGCTTTCTTT. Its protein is CASSFQANTEAFF.

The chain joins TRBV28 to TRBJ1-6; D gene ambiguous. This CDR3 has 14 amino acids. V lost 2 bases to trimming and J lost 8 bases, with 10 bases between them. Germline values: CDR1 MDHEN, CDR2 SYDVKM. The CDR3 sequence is CASSLGGVDSPLHF. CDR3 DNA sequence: TGTGCCAGCAGTTTAGGCGGGGTTGATTCACCCCTCCACTTT.

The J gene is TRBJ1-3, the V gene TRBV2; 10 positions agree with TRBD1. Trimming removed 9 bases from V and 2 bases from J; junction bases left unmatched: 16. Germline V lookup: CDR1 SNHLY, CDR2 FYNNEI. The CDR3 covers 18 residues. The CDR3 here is CASSPTGGPLGAGNTIYF. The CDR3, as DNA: TGTGCCAGTTCACCGACAGGGGGCCCTTTAGGCGCTGGAAACACCATATATTTT.

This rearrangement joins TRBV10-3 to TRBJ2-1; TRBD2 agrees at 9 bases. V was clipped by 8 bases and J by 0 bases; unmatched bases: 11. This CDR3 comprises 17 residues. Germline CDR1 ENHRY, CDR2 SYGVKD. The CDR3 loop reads CAIRDSGRPSSYNEQFF. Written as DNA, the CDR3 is TGTGCCATCCGAGATAGCGGGAGACCTAGCTCCTACAATGAGCAGTTCTTC.

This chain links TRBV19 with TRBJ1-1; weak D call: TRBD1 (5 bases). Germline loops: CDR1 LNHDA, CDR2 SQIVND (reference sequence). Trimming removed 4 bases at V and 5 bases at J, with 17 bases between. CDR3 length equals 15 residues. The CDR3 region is CASSTLAGGGTEAFF. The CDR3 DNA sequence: TGTGCCAGTAGTACCCTGGCGGGGGGGGGAACTGAAGCTTTCTTT.

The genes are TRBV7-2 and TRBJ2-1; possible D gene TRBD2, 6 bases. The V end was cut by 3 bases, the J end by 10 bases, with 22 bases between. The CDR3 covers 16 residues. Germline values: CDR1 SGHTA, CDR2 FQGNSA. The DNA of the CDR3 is TGTGCCAGCAGCTTCCGGTCGGGGCCTCCGGGACTCGAGCAGTTCTTC. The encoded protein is CASSFRSGPPGLEQFF.

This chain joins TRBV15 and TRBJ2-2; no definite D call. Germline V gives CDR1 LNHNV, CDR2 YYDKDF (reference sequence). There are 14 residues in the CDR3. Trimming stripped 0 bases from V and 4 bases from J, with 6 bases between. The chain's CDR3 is CATSRDPVTGELFF. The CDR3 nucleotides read TGTGCCACCAGCAGAGATCCGGTCACCGGGGAGCTGTTTTTT.

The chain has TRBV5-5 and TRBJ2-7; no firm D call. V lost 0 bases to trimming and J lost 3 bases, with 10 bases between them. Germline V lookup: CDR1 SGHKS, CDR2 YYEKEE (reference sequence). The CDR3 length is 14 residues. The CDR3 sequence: CASSLEISVYEQYF. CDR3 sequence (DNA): TGTGCCAGCAGCTTGGAGATTAGTGTCTACGAGCAGTACTTC.

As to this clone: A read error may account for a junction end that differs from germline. The CDR3 spells CASSYSTGLPSPLHF. The DNA of the CDR3 is TGTGCCAGCAGCTACTCAACAGGGCTACCCTCACCCCTCCACTTT. The chain recombines TRBV6-5 with TRBJ1-6, with D possibly matching TRBD1 (6 bases). This CDR3 region has 15 residues. CDR1 and CDR2 (germline): MNHEY, SVGAGI.

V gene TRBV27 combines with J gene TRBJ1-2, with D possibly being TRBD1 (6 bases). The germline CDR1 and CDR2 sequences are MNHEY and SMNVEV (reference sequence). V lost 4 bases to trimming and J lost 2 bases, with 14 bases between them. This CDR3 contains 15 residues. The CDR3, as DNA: TGTGCCAGCAGTTCTATAGACAGGACGAACTATGGCTACACCTTC. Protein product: CASSSIDRTNYGYTF.

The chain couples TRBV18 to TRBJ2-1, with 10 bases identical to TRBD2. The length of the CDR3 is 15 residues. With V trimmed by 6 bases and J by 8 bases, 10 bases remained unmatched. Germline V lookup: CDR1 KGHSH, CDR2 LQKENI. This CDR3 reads CASSGAAGGNDEQFF. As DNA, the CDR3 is TGTGCCAGCTCTGGTGCAGCGGGGGGGAATGATGAGCAGTTCTTC.

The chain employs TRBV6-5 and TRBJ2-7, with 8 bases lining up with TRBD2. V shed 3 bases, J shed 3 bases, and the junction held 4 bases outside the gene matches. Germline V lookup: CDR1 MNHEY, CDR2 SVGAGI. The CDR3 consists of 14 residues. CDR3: CASSYRRGDYEQYF. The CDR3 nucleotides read TGTGCCAGCAGTTATAGGCGGGGGGACTACGAGCAGTACTTC.

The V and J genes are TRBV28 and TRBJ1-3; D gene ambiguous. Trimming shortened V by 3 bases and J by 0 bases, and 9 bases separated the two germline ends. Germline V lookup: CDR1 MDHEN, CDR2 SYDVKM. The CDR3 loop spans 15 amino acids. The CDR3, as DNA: TGTGCCAGCAGTTTCAGCGGGAGCTCTGGAAACACCATATATTTT. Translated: CASSFSGSSGNTIYF.

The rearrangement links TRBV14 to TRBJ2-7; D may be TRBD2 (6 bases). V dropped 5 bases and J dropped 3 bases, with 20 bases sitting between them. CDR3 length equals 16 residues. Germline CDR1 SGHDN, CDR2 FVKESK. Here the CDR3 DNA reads TGTGCCAGCAGCTCCCGCCCGGGACTGTTCCTCTACGAGCAGTACTTC. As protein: CASSSRPGLFLYEQYF.

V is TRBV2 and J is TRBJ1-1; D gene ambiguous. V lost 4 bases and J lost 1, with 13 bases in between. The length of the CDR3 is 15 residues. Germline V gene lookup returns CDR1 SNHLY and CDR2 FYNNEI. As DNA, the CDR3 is TGTGCCAGCAGTGTTCGGGGTTCGGGGAACACTGAAGCTTTCTTT. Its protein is CASSVRGSGNTEAFF.

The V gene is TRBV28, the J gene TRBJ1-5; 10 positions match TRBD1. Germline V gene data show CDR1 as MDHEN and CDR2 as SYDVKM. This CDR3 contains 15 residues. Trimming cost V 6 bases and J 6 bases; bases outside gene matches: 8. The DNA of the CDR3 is TGTGCCAGCAGGATCCGGGACAGGGGAGGTCAGCCCCAGCATTTT. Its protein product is CASRIRDRGGQPQHF.

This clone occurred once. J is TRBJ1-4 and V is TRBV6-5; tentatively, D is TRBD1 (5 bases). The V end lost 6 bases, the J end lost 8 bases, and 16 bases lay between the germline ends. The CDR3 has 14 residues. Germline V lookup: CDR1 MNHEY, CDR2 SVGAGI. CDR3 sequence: CASSLGPGREKLFF. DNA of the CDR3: TGTGCCAGCAGCTTGGGACCCGGGAGGGAAAAACTGTTTTTT.

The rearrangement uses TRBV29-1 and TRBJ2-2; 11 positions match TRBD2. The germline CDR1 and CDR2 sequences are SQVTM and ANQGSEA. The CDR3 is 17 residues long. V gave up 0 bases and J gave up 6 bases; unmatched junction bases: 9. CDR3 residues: CSVEDSIAGGYPGELFF. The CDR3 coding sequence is TGCAGCGTTGAAGACTCGATAGCGGGAGGGTACCCCGGGGAGCTGTTTTTT.

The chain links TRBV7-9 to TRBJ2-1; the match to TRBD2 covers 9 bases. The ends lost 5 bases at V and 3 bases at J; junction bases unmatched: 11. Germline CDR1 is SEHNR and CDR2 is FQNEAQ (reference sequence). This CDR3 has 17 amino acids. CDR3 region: CASSPYTAGGHYNEQFF. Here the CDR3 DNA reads TGTGCCAGCAGCCCGTACACAGCGGGAGGCCACTACAATGAGCAGTTCTTC.

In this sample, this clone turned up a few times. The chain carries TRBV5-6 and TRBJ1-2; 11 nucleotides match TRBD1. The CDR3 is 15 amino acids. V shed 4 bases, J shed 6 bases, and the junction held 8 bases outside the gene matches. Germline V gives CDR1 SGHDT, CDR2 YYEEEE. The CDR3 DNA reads TGTGCCAGCAGCGCCCTGGACAGGGGGCCAAATGGCTACACCTTC. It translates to CASSALDRGPNGYTF. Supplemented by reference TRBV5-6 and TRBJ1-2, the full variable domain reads DAGVTQSPTHLIKTRGQQVTLRCSPKSGHDTVSWYQQALGQGPQFIFQYYEEEERQRGNFPDRFSGHQFPNYSSELNVNALLLGDSALYLCASSALDRGPNGYTFGSGTRLTVV.

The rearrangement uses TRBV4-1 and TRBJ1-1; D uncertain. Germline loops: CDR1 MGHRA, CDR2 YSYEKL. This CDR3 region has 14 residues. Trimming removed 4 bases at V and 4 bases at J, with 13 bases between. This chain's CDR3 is CASSLALLGTEAFF. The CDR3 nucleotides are TGCGCCAGCAGCCTAGCCTTGTTGGGCACTGAAGCTTTCTTT.

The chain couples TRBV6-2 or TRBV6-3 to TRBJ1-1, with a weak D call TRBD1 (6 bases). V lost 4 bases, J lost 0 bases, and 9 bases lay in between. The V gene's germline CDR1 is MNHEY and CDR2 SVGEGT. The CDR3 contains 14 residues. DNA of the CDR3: TGTGCCAGCAGTTTGACAGGATTGAACACTGAAGCTTTCTTT. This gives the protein CASSLTGLNTEAFF.

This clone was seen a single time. The CDR3 here is CASSLDRENQPQHF. In DNA form, the CDR3 reads TGCGCCAGCAGCTTGGACAGGGAAAATCAGCCCCAGCATTTT. This rearrangement joins TRBV5-1 to TRBJ1-5; perhaps TRBD1 as D (6 bases). Trimming took 0 bases from V and 4 from J, leaving 8 bases between them. Germline V gene lookup returns CDR1 SGHRS and CDR2 YFSETQ. This CDR3 region has 14 residues.

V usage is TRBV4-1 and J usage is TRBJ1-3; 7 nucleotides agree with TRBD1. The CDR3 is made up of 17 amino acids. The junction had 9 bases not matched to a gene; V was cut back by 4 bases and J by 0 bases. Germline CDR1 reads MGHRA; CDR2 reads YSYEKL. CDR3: CASSRSDRPFSGNTIYF. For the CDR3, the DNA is TGCGCCAGCAGCCGGTCGGACAGGCCCTTCTCTGGAAACACCATATATTTT.

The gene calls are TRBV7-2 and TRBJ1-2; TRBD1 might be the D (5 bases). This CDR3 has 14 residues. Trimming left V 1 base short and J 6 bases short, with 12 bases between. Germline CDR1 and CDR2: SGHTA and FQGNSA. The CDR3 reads CASSLGGVFDGYTF. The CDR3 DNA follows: TGTGCCAGCAGCTTAGGGGGGGTTTTTGATGGCTACACCTTC.

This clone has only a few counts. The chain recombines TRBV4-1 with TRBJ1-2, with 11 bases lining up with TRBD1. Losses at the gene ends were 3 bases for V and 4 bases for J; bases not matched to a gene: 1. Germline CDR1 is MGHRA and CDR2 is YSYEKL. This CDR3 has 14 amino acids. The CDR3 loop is CASSQGTGGYGYTF. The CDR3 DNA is TGCGCCAGCAGCCAGGGGACAGGGGGCTATGGCTACACCTTC.

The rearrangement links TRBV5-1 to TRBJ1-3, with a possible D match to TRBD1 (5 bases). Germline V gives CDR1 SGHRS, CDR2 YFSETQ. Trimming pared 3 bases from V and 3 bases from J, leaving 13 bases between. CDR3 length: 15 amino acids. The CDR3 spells CASSYAQGGGNTIYF. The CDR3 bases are TGCGCCAGCAGCTACGCGCAGGGAGGTGGAAACACCATATATTTT.